Listed below are T cell receptor beta chains from one sample, sequenced in a study of blood T cell repertoires in COVID-19. The protocol was immunoSEQ multiplex PCR, while the TCRdb copy is restricted to in-frame clones and leaves out a portion. The sample contains some 150,000 clones, over 70% of which appear only once. Source material: peripheral blood. The receptors originated from a man in his 60s with acute or convalescent COVID-19. Both conserved end residues are part of each CDR3. D genes are given only for firm matches. The size of a clone is reported for some rows only, either as once, few or many, or as a class for expanded clones.

v_call: TRBV6-5; clone_size: few; j_call: TRBJ1-2; d_call: NA; cdr3_nt: TGTGCCAGCAGCTTAGGACAGAACTATGGCTACACCTTC; cdr3_aa: CASSLGQNYGYTF
v_call: TRBV10-2; clone_size: NA; j_call: TRBJ1-2; d_call: NA; cdr3_nt: TGCGCCAGCAGTGATGCCTCCCCTACTGATGGCTACACCTTC; cdr3_aa: CASSDASPTDGYTF
v_call: TRBV7-2; clone_size: NA; j_call: TRBJ2-2; d_call: TRBD2; cdr3_nt: TGTGCCAGCACGGGAGGAGGAACGACCGGGGAGCTGTTTTTT; cdr3_aa: CASTGGGTTGELFF
v_call: TRBV7-2; clone_size: NA; j_call: TRBJ2-4; d_call: NA; cdr3_nt: TGTGCCAGCAGCTCCTTCATGACAGCGAGCCAAAACATTCAGTACTTC; cdr3_aa: CASSSFMTASQNIQYF
v_call: TRBV28; clone_size: NA; j_call: TRBJ2-1; d_call: TRBD2; cdr3_nt: TGTGCCAGCAGCCCCGGGGCGGGAGGTATAGTTGAGCAGTTCTTC; cdr3_aa: CASSPGAGGIVEQFF
v_call: TRBV3-1/TRBV3-2; clone_size: NA; j_call: TRBJ1-2; d_call: TRBD1; cdr3_nt: TGTGCCAGCAGCCAAGGCTCAGGGGGCGACGCTAACTATGGCTACACCTTC; cdr3_aa: CASSQGSGGDANYGYTF
v_call: TRBV10-3; clone_size: NA; j_call: TRBJ1-2; d_call: TRBD1; cdr3_nt: TGTGCCATCAGTCAGGACAGGGAAAACGGCTACACCTTC; cdr3_aa: CAISQDRENGYTF
v_call: TRBV6-1; clone_size: NA; j_call: TRBJ1-2; d_call: NA; cdr3_nt: TGTGCCAGCAGTGAACGGGACTGGAGGGATGGCTACACCTTC; cdr3_aa: CASSERDWRDGYTF
v_call: TRBV7-2; clone_size: NA; j_call: TRBJ2-3; d_call: TRBD2; cdr3_nt: TGTGCCAGCAGCGGGGGACTAGCGGGAGTCAGGGATACGCAGTATTTT; cdr3_aa: CASSGGLAGVRDTQYF
v_call: TRBV10-3; clone_size: NA; j_call: TRBJ2-5; d_call: TRBD2; cdr3_nt: TGTGCCACCTCTAGCGGGGGGCGAGAGACCCAGTACTTC; cdr3_aa: CATSSGGRETQYF
v_call: TRBV3-1/TRBV3-2; clone_size: NA; j_call: TRBJ2-4; d_call: TRBD2; cdr3_nt: TGTGCCAGCAGCCAAGAGGGACTAGCGGGGGGTTACAAAAACATTCAGTACTTC; cdr3_aa: CASSQEGLAGGYKNIQYF
v_call: TRBV6-5; clone_size: NA; j_call: TRBJ1-6; d_call: NA; cdr3_nt: TGTGCCAGCAGTTACTCCGGCAGGACCTATAATTCACCCCTCCACTTT; cdr3_aa: CASSYSGRTYNSPLHF
v_call: TRBV19; clone_size: once; j_call: TRBJ2-7; d_call: TRBD1; cdr3_nt: TGTGCCAGTCGTGGGACAGCTAGGACCTACGAGCAGTACTTC; cdr3_aa: CASRGTARTYEQYF
v_call: TRBV11-1; clone_size: NA; j_call: TRBJ2-7; d_call: NA; cdr3_nt: TGTGCCAGCAGCCTAAAACAGGGGAGGTACGAGCAGTACTTC; cdr3_aa: CASSLKQGRYEQYF
v_call: TRBV5-1; clone_size: few; j_call: TRBJ2-3; d_call: NA; cdr3_nt: TGCGCCAGCAGCTCAGCTCTCTCCGGGACAACCCATCAGTATTTT; cdr3_aa: CASSSALSGTTHQYF
v_call: TRBV7-2; clone_size: NA; j_call: TRBJ1-2; d_call: NA; cdr3_nt: TGTGCCAGCAGCTTAGCCGGGGGTAATTTCTATGGCTACACCTTC; cdr3_aa: CASSLAGGNFYGYTF
v_call: TRBV4-2; clone_size: NA; j_call: TRBJ2-1; d_call: TRBD1; cdr3_nt: TGTGCCAGCAGCCAAGAATGGACAGGGAAACACAATGAGCAGTTCTTC; cdr3_aa: CASSQEWTGKHNEQFF
v_call: TRBV11-2; clone_size: NA; j_call: TRBJ1-6; d_call: NA; cdr3_nt: TGTGCCAGCAGCCCACAGGTAGACTATAATTCACCCCTCCACTTT; cdr3_aa: CASSPQVDYNSPLHF
v_call: TRBV5-4; clone_size: NA; j_call: TRBJ2-1; d_call: TRBD1; cdr3_nt: TGTGCCAGCAGCAGGGACAGGGCAGCCTTCAATGAGCAGTTCTTC; cdr3_aa: CASSRDRAAFNEQFF
v_call: TRBV5-1; clone_size: NA; j_call: TRBJ2-6; d_call: TRBD1; cdr3_nt: TGCGCCAGCAGCCCAACGACAGGGTTAGGGGCCAACGTCCTGACTTTC; cdr3_aa: CASSPTTGLGANVLTF
v_call: TRBV19; clone_size: NA; j_call: TRBJ2-6; d_call: NA; cdr3_nt: TGTGCCAGCAGACTGAGCTCTGGGGCCAACGTCCTGACTTTC; cdr3_aa: CASRLSSGANVLTF
v_call: TRBV6-5; clone_size: NA; j_call: TRBJ2-1; d_call: NA; cdr3_nt: TGTGCCAGCAGTTACGGCGGGCTCCAAGGCAATGAGCAGTTCTTC; cdr3_aa: CASSYGGLQGNEQFF
v_call: TRBV7-2; clone_size: NA; j_call: TRBJ2-1; d_call: TRBD2; cdr3_nt: TGTGCCAGCAGCTTAGCGGGAGCGGGAGGTGAGCAGTTCTTC; cdr3_aa: CASSLAGAGGEQFF
v_call: TRBV4-2; clone_size: NA; j_call: TRBJ2-1; d_call: NA; cdr3_nt: TGTGCCAGCAGCCAAGCCCTCCAGTGGTATACTGAGCAGTTCTTC; cdr3_aa: CASSQALQWYTEQFF
v_call: TRBV19; clone_size: NA; j_call: TRBJ2-1; d_call: NA; cdr3_nt: TGTGCCAGTAGGCACGACTCGAGCTCCTACAATGAGCAGTTCTTC; cdr3_aa: CASRHDSSSYNEQFF
v_call: TRBV12-3/TRBV12-4; clone_size: once; j_call: TRBJ2-4; d_call: NA; cdr3_nt: TGTGCCAGCCGAACAGCAGCCAAAAACATTCAGTACTTC; cdr3_aa: CASRTAAKNIQYF
v_call: TRBV19; clone_size: few; j_call: TRBJ1-2; d_call: TRBD1; cdr3_nt: TGTGCCAGTAAGGGGAGGACAGGGGATGGCTACACCTTC; cdr3_aa: CASKGRTGDGYTF
v_call: TRBV29-1; clone_size: NA; j_call: TRBJ1-2; d_call: TRBD1; cdr3_nt: TGCAGCGTGGGACAGCATGGCTACACCTTC; cdr3_aa: CSVGQHGYTF
v_call: TRBV6-5; clone_size: few; j_call: TRBJ1-1; d_call: NA; cdr3_nt: TGTGCCAGCAGTTACTCGAGGGTGCCGAACACTGAAGCTTTCTTT; cdr3_aa: CASSYSRVPNTEAFF
v_call: TRBV11-2; clone_size: few; j_call: TRBJ2-2; d_call: TRBD2; cdr3_nt: TGTGCCAGCAGCTTTAGCGGGGCTAACACCGGGGAGCTGTTTTTT; cdr3_aa: CASSFSGANTGELFF
v_call: TRBV6-2/TRBV6-3; clone_size: NA; j_call: TRBJ1-4; d_call: NA; cdr3_nt: TGTGCCAGCAGTTACCTGACACCCGGAAATGAAAAACTGTTTTTT; cdr3_aa: CASSYLTPGNEKLFF
v_call: TRBV27; clone_size: NA; j_call: TRBJ2-1; d_call: TRBD1; cdr3_nt: TGTGCCAGCAGCCCTAGACAGGGTTCCGATGAGCAGTTCTTC; cdr3_aa: CASSPRQGSDEQFF